This T cell receptor (beta chain) was sequenced during a study of shared clonotypes between healthy human individuals. The healthy adult donors were HIV-negative and reported no recent acute infections or vaccinations. CD4+ cells yielded CD45RA+ naive and CD45RA-negative memory subsets. General observations from the study: A few donors had around 5% of their naive CD4 clonotypes in common. An expected dependence of interdonor clonotype sharing on sequencing depth was noted.

A note on this clone: What it binds is unknown.

TCRdb's copy holds only in-frame clones and misses some; the assay was immunoSEQ multiplex PCR. The sample carries around 700,000 clones, about two thirds recorded once. This CDR3 has 17 residues. Germline-derived CDR1 and CDR2 are MGHDK and SYGVNS. Trimming shortened V by 5 bases and J by 0 bases, and 17 bases separated the two germline ends. This chain uses TRBV25-1 with TRBJ2-1; TRBD1 is a possible D gene (6 bases). Sequenced input: memory CD4+ T cells sorted from blood. Stated subset: CD45RA-negative fraction. The sequence was collected from a woman in her thirties in good health. CDR3 sequence (DNA): TGTGCCAGCAGTAAGCAAGACAGGTTTTACTCCTACAATGAGCAGTTCTTC. Translation: CASSKQDRFYSYNEQFF.